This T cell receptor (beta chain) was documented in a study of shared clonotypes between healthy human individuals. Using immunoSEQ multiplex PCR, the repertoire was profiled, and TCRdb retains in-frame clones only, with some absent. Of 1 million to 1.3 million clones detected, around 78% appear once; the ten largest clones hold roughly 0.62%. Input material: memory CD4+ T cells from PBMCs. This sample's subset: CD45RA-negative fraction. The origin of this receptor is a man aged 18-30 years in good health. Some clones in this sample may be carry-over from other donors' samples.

This CDR3 reads CSGTGLAGGEQFF. The CDR3 DNA sequence: TGCAGCGGGACGGGACTAGCGGGAGGTGAGCAGTTCTTC. The genes are TRBV29-1 and TRBJ2-1; 15 bases map to TRBD2. Losses at the gene ends were 7 bases for V and 9 bases for J; bases not matched to a gene: 4. The CDR3 has 13 amino acids. Germline V gene data show CDR1 as SQVTM and CDR2 as ANQGSEA.